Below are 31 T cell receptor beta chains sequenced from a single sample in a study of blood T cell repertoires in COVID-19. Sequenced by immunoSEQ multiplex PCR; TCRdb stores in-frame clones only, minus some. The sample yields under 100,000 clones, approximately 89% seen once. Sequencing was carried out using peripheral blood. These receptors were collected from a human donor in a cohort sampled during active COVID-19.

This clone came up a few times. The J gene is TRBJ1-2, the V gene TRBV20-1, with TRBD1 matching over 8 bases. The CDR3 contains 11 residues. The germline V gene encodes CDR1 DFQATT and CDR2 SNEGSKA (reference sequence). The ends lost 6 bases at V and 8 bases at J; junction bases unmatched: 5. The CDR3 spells CSATGAGGYTF. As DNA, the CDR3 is TGCAGTGCGACAGGGGCTGGCGGCTACACCTTC.

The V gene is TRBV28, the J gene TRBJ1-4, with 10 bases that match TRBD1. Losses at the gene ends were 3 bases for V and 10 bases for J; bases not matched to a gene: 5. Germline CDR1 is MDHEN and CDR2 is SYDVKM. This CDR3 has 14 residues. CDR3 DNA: TGTGCCAGCAGTTTTGACAGGGGGCTTGGAAAACTGTTTTTT. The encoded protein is CASSFDRGLGKLFF.

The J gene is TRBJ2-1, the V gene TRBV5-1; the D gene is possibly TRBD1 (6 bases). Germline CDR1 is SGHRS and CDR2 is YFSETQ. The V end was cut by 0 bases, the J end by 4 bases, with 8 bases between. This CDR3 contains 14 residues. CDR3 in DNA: TGCGCCAGCAGCTTGGCAACAGGGTACAATGAGCAGTTCTTC. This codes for CASSLATGYNEQFF.

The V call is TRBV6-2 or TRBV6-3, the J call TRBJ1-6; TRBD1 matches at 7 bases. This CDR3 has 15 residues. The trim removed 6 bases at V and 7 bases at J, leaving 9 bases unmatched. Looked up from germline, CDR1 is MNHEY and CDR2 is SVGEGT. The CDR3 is CASSNRDSYNSPLHF. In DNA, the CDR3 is TGTGCCAGCAGCAACCGGGACAGTTACAATTCACCCCTCCACTTT.

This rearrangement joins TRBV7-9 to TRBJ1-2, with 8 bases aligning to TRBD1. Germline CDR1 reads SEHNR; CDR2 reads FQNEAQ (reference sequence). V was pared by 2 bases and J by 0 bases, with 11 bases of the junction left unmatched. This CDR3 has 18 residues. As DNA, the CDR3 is TGTGCCAGCAGCTTACCGACCCTGCCGGGACAGGCTAACTATGGCTACACCTTC. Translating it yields CASSLPTLPGQANYGYTF.

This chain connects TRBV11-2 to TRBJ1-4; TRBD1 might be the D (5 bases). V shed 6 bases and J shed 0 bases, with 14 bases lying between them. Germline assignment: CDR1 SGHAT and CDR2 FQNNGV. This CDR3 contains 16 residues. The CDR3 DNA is TGTGCCAGCAGTACGGACACTCTTACAACTAATGAAAAACTGTTTTTT. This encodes CASSTDTLTTNEKLFF.

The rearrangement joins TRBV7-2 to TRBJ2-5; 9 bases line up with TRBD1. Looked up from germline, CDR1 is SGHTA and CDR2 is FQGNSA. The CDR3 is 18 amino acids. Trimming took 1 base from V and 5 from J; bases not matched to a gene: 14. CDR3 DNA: TGTGCCAGCAGCTTAGAATGGCTGGGGACAGGGACTCTCGAGACCCAGTACTTC. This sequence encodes CASSLEWLGTGTLETQYF.

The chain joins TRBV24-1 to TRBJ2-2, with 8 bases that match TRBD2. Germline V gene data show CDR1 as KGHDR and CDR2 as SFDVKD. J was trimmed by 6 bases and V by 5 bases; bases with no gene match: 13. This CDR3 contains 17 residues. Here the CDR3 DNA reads TGTGCCACCAGTGCTCCAGCGGGGGTTCCCTTGGCCGGGGAGCTGTTTTTT. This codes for CATSAPAGVPLAGELFF.

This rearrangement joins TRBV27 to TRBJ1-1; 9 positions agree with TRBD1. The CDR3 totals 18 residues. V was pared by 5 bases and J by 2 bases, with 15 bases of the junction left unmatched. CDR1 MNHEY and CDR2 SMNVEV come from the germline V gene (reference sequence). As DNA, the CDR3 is TGTGCCAGCAGTCCCGGACAGGGGCGACGAGGGACAAACACTGAAGCTTTCTTT. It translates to CASSPGQGRRGTNTEAFF.

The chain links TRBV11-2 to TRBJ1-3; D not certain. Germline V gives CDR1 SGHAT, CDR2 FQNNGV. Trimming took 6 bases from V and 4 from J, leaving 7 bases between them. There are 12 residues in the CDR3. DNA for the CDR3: TGTGCCAGCAGGGGAGCCGGAAACACCATATATTTT. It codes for CASRGAGNTIYF.

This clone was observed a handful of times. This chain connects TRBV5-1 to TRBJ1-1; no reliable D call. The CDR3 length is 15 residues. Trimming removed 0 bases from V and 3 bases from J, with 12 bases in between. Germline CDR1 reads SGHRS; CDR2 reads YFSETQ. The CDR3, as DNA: TGCGCCAGCAGCTTGGGACCCGGCGGGGACACTGAAGCTTTCTTT. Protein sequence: CASSLGPGGDTEAFF. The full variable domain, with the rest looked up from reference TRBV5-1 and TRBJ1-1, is KAGVTQTPRYLIKTRGQQVTLSCSPISGHRSVSWYQQTPGQGLQFLFEYFSETQRNKGNFPGRFSGRQFSNSRSEMNVSTLELGDSALYLCASSLGPGGDTEAFFGQGTRLTVV.

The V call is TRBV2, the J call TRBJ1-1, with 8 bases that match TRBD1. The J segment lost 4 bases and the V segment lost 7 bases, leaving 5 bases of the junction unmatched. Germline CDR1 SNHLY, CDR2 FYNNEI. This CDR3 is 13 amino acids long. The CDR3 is CASTQGGGTEAFF. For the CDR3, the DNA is TGTGCCAGCACACAGGGGGGAGGCACTGAAGCTTTCTTT.

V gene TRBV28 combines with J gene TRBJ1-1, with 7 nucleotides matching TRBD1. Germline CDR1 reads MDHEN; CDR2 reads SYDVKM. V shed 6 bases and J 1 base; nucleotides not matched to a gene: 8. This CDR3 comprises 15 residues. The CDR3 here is CASRQRDRANTEAFF. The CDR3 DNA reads TGTGCCAGCAGACAAAGAGACAGGGCGAACACTGAAGCTTTCTTT.

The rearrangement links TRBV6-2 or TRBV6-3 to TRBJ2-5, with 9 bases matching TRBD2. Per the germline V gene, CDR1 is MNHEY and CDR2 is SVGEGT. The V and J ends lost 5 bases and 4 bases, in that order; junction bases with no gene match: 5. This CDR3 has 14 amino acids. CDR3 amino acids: CASSPGLAGETQYF. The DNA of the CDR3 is TGTGCCAGCAGTCCGGGACTAGCAGGAGAGACCCAGTACTTC.

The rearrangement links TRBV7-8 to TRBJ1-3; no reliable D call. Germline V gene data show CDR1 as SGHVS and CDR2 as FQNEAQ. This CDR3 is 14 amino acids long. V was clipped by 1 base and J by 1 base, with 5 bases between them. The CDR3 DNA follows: TGTGCCAGCAGCTTAGGGGCTTCTGGAAACACCATATATTTT. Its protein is CASSLGASGNTIYF.

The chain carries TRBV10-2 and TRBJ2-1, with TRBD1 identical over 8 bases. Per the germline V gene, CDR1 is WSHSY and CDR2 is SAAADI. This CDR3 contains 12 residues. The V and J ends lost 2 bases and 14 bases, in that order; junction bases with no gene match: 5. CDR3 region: CASSEGDRSKFF. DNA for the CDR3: TGCGCCAGCAGTGAGGGGGACAGGAGTAAGTTCTTC.

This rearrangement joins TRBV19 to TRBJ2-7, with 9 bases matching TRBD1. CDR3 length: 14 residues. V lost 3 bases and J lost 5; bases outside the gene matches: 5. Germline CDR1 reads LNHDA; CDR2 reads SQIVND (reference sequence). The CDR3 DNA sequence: TGTGCCAGTAGTATCGGGACAGGGTCCCACGAGCAGTACTTC. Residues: CASSIGTGSHEQYF.

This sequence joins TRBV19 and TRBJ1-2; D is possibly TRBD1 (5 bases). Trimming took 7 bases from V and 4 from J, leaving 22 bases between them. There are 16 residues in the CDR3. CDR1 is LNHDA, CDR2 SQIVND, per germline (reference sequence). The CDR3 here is CASTPGGSRASYGYTF. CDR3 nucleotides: TGTGCCAGTACCCCGGGTGGAAGCAGGGCGAGCTATGGCTACACCTTC. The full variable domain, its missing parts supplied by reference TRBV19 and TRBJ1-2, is DGGITQSPKYLFRKEGQNVTLSCEQNLNHDAMYWYRQDPGQGLRLIYYSQIVNDFQKGDIAEGYSVSREKKESFPLTVTSAQKNPTAFYLCASTPGGSRASYGYTFGSGTRLTVV.

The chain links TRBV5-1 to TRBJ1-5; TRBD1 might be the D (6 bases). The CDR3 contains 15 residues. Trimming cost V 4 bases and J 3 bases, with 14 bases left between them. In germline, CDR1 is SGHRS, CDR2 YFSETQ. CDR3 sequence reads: CASSPHGQPNQPQHF. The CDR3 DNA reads TGCGCCAGCAGCCCACACGGACAGCCCAATCAGCCCCAGCATTTT.

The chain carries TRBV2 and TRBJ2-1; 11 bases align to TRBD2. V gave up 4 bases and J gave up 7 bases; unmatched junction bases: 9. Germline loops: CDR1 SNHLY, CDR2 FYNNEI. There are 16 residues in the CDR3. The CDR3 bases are TGTGCCAGCAGTGCGGGGCTAGCGGGGGGAGGGAATGAGCAGTTCTTC. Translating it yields CASSAGLAGGGNEQFF.

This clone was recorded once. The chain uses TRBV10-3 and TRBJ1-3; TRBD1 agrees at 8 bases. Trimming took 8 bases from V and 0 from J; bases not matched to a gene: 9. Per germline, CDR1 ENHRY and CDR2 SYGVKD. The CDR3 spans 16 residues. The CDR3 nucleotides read TGTGCCATCGGACAGGGAGGATTGAACTCTGGAAACACCATATATTTT. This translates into CAIGQGGLNSGNTIYF.

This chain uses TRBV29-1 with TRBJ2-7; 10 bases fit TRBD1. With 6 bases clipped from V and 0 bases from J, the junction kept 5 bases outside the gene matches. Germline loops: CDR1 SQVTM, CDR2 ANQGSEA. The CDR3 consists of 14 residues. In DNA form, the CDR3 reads TGCAGCGTGACCGGGACAGGGGACTCCTACGAGCAGTACTTC. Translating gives CSVTGTGDSYEQYF.

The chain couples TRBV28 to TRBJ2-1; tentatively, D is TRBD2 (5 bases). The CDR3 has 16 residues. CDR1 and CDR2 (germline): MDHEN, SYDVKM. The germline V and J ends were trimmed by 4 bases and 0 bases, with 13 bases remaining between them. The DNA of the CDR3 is TGTGCCAGCAGTTCCCCTGCGGGTAGCTCCTACAATGAGCAGTTCTTC. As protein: CASSSPAGSSYNEQFF.

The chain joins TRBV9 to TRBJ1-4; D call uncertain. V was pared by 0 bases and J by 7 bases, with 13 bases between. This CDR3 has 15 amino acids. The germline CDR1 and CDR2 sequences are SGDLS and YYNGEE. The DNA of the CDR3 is TGTGCCAGCAGCGTAGGGCGGGTACGGGGTGAAAAACTGTTTTTT. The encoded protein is CASSVGRVRGEKLFF.

The DNA for the CDR3 is TGTGCCAGCAGCCAGGCGTCCGGTTCGGGAAATCAGCCCCAGCATTTT. It translates to CASSQASGSGNQPQHF. This chain links TRBV7-8 with TRBJ1-5, with D unclear. The CDR3 totals 16 residues. The germline V and J ends were trimmed by 5 bases and 4 bases, with 18 bases remaining between them. Germline CDR1 and CDR2: SGHVS and FQNEAQ. The full variable domain, completed using reference TRBV7-8 and TRBJ1-5, is GAGVSQSPRYKVAKRGQDVALRCDPISGHVSLFWYQQALGQGPEFLTYFQNEAQLDKSGLPSDRFFAERPEGSVSTLKIQRTQQEDSAVYLCASSQASGSGNQPQHFGDGTRLSIL.

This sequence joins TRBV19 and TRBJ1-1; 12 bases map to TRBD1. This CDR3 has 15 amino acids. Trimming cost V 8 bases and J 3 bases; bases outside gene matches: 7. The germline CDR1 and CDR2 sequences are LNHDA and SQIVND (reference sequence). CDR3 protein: CASGDRGLSDTEAFF. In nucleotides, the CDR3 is TGTGCCAGTGGGGACAGGGGGCTTTCGGACACTGAAGCTTTCTTT.

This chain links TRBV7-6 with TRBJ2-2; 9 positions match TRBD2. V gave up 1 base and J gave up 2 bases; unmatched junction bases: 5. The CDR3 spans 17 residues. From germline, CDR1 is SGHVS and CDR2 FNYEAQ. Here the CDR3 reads CASSLGSTSGNTGELFF. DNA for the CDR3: TGTGCCAGCAGCTTAGGCTCGACTAGCGGCAACACCGGGGAGCTGTTTTTT.

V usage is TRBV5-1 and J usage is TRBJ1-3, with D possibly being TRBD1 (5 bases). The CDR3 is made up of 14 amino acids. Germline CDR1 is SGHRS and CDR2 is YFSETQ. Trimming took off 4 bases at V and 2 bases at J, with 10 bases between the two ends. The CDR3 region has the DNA TGCGCCAGCAGCCCAGCACAGGCTGGAAACACCATATATTTT. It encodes CASSPAQAGNTIYF.

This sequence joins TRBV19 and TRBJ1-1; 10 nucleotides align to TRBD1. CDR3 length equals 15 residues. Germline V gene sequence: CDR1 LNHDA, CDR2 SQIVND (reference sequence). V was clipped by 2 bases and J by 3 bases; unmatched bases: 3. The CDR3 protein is CASSILGTGDTEAFF. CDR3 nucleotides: TGTGCCAGTAGTATACTTGGGACAGGGGACACTGAAGCTTTCTTT.

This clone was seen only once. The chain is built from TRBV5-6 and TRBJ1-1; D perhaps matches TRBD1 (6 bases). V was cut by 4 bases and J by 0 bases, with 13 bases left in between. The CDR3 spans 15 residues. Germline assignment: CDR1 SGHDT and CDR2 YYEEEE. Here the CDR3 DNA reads TGTGCCAGCAGCCCCCGACGGGACATGAACACTGAAGCTTTCTTT. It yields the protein CASSPRRDMNTEAFF.

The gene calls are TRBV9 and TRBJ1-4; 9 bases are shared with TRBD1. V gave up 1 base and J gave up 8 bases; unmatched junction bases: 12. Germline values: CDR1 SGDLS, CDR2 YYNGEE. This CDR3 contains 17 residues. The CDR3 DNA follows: TGTGCCAGCAGCGTAAATCAACCCGGGACAGGGCCCGAAAAACTGTTTTTT. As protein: CASSVNQPGTGPEKLFF.